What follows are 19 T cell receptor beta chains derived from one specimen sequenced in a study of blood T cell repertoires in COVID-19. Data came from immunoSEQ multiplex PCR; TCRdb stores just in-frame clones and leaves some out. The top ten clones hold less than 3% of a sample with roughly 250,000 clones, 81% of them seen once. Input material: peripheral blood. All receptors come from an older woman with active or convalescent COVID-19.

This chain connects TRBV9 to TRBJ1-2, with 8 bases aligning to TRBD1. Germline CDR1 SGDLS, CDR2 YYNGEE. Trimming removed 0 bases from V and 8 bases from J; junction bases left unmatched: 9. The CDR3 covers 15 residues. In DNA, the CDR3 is TGTGCCAGCAGCGTAGAGGCAGGGGGCGGCCGAGGCTACACCTTC. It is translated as CASSVEAGGGRGYTF.

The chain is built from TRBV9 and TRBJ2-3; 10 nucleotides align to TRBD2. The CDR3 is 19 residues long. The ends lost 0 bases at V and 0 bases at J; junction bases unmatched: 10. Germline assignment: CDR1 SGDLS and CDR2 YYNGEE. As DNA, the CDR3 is TGTGCCAGCAGCGTAGTCGGGCTAGCGGGGGCCTCTAGCACAGATACGCAGTATTTT. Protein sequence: CASSVVGLAGASSTDTQYF.

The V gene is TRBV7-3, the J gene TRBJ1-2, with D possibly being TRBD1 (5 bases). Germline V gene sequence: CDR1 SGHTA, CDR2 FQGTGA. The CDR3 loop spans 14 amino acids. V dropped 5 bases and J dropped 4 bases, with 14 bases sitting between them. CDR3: CASSANRLSYGYTF. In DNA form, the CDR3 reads TGTGCCAGCAGCGCAAACAGGCTCTCCTATGGCTACACCTTC. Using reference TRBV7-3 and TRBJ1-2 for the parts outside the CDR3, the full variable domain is GAGVSQTPSNKVTEKGKYVELRCDPISGHTALYWYRQSLGQGPEFLIYFQGTGAADDSGLPNDRFFAVRPEGSVSTLKIQRTERGDSAVYLCASSANRLSYGYTFGSGTRLTVV.

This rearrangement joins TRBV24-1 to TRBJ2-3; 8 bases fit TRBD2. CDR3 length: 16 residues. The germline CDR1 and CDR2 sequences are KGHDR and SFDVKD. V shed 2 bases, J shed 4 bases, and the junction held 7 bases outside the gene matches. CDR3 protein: CATSDSPGGSPDTQYF. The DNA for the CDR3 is TGTGCCACCAGTGATTCCCCGGGGGGGAGCCCAGATACGCAGTATTTT.

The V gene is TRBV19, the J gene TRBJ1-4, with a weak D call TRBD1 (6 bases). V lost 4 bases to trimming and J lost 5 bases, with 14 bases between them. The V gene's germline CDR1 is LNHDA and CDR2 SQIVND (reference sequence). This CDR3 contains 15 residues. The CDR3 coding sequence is TGTGCCAGTAGTACCCAGGGGACGACGAATGAAAAACTGTTTTTT. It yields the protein CASSTQGTTNEKLFF. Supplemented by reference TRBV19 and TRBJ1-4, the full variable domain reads DGGITQSPKYLFRKEGQNVTLSCEQNLNHDAMYWYRQDPGQGLRLIYYSQIVNDFQKGDIAEGYSVSREKKESFPLTVTSAQKNPTAFYLCASSTQGTTNEKLFFGSGTQLSVL.

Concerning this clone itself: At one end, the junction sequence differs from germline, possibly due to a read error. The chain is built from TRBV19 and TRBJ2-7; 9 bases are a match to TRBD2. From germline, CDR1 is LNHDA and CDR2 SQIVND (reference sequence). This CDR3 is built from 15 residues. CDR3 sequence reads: CANSIAEGLAVEQYF. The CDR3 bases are TGTGCCAATAGTATAGCGGAGGGACTAGCTGTCGAGCAGTACTTC.

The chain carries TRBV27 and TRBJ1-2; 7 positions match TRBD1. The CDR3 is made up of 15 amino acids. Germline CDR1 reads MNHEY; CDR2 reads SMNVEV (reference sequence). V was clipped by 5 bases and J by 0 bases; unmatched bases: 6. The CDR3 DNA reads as TGTGCCAGCAGTCGGACAGGTTCAGCTAACTATGGCTACACCTTC. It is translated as CASSRTGSANYGYTF.

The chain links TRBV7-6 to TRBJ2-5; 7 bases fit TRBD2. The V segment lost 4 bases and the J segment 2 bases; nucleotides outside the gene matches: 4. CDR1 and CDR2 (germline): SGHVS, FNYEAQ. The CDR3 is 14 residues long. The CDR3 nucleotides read TGTGCCAGCAGCTCGCTAGCGGTTCAAGAGACCCAGTACTTC. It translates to CASSSLAVQETQYF.

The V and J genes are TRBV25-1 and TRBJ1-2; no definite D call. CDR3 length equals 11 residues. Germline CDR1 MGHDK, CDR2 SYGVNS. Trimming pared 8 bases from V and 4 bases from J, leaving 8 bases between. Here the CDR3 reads CASSGGYGYTF. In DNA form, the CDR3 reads TGTGCCAGCTCCGGAGGCTATGGCTACACCTTC.

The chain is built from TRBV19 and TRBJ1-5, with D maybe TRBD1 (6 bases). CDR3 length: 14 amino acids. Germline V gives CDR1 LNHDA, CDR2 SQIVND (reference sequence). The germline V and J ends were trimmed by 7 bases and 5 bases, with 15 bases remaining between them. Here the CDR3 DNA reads TGTGCCAGTACCGGACAGATTTTCGATCAGCCCCAGCATTTT. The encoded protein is CASTGQIFDQPQHF.

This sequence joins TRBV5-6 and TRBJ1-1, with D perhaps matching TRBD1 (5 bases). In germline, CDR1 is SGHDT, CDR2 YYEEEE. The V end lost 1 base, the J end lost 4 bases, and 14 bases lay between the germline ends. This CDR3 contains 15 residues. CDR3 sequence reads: CASSLPGRVGTEAFF. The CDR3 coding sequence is TGTGCCAGCAGCTTGCCAGGGCGAGTCGGCACTGAAGCTTTCTTT.

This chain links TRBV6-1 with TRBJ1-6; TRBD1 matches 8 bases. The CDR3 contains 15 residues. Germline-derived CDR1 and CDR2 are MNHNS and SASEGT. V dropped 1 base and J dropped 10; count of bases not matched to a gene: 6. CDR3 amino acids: CASSEGPTGESPLHF. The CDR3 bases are TGTGCCAGCAGTGAAGGGCCGACAGGGGAATCACCCCTCCACTTT.

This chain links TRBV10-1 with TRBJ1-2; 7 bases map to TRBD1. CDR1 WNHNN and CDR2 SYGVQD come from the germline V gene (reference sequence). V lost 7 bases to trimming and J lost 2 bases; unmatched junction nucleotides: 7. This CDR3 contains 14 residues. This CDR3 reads CASKEEDRNYGYTF. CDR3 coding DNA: TGCGCCAGCAAAGAGGAGGACAGGAACTATGGCTACACCTTC.

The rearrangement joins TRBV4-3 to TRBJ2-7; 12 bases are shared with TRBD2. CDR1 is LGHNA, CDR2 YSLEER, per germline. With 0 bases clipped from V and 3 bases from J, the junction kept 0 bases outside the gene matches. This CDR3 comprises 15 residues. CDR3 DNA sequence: TGCGCCAGCAGCCAAGAACTAGCGGGGGGCTACGAGCAGTACTTC. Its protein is CASSQELAGGYEQYF.

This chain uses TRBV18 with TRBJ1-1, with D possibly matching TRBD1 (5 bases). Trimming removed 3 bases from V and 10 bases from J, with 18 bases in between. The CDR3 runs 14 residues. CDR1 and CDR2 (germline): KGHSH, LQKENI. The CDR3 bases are TGTGCCAGCTCACCCGCAAACGACAGAGCTAGAGCTTTCTTT. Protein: CASSPANDRARAFF.

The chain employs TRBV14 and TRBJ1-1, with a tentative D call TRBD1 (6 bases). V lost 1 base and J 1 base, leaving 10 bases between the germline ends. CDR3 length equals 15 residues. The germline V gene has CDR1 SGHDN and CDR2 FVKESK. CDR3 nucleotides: TGTGCCAGCAGCCAAGGCTCGACAGGGAACACTGAAGCTTTCTTT. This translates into CASSQGSTGNTEAFF.

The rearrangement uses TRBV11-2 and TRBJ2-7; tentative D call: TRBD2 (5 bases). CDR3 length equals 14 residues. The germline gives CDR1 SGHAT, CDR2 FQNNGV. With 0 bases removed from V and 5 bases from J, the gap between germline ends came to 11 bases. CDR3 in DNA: TGTGCCAGCAGCTTAGACCCGGGGAACCACGAGCAGTACTTC. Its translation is CASSLDPGNHEQYF.

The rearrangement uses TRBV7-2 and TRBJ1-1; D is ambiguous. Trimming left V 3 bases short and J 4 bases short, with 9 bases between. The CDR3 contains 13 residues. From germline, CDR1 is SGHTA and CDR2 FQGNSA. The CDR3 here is CASSLTEGTEAFF. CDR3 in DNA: TGTGCCAGCAGCTTGACCGAGGGCACTGAAGCTTTCTTT.

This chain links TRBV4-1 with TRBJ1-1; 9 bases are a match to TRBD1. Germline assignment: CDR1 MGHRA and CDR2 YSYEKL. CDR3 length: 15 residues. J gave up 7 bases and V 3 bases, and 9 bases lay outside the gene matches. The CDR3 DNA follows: TGCGCCAGCAGCCACCGCGGGACAGGGAAAAATGAAGCTTTCTTT. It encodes CASSHRGTGKNEAFF.